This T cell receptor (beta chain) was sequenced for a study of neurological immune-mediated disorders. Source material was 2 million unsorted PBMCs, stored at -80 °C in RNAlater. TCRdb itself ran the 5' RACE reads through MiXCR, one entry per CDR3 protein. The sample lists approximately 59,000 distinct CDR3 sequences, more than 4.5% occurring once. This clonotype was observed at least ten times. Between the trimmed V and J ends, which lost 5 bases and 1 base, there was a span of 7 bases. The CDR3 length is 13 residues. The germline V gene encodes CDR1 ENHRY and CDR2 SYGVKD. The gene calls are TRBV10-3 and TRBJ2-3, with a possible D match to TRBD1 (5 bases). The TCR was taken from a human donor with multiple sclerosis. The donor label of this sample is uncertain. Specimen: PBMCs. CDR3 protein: CAISPRGTDTQYF. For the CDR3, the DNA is TGTGCCATCAGTCCCAGGGGCACAGATACGCAGTATTTT.